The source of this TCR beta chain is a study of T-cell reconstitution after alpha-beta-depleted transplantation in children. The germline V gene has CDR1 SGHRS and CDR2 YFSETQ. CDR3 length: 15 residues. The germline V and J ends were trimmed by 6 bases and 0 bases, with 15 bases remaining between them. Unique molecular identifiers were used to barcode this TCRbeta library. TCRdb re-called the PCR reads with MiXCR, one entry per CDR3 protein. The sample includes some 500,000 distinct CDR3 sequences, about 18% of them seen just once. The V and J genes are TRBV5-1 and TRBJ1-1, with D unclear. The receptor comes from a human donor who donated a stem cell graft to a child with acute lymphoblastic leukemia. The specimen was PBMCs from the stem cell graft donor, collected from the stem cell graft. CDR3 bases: TGCGCCAGCACCGTTTCCGCGGTGTTGAACACTGAAGCTTTCTTT. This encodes CASTVSAVLNTEAFF.